These 18 T cell receptor beta chains share one sample of origin, sequenced in a study of shared clonotypes between healthy human individuals. Here immunoSEQ multiplex PCR was the method, and the copy in TCRdb shows in-frame clones only, minus some. The sample consists of around 1,000,000 clones, 60% to 85% of them appearing once. Material: memory CD4+ T cells from PBMCs. Sample subset: CD45RA-negative fraction. Every receptor here comes from a man aged 18 to 29 in good health. Some clones in this sample may be carry-over from other donors' samples.

As for this clone: The same CDR3 is also encoded by other DNA sequences in this sample. The chain is built from TRBV19 and TRBJ2-7, with D possibly matching TRBD1 (6 bases). There are 13 residues in the CDR3. Trimming cost V 3 bases and J 2 bases, with 8 bases left between them. CDR1 and CDR2 (germline): LNHDA, SQIVND (reference sequence). The CDR3 sequence is CASSITGTYEQYF. DNA for the CDR3: TGTGCCAGTAGTATTACAGGGACCTACGAGCAGTACTTC.

Turning to this clone: Other DNA sequences in the same sample also yield this CDR3. V gene TRBV18 combines with J gene TRBJ2-1, with 10 bases identical to TRBD2. In germline, CDR1 is KGHSH, CDR2 LQKENI. The CDR3 has 17 amino acids. The ends lost 3 bases at V and 1 base at J; junction bases unmatched: 6. The CDR3 sequence: CASSPPGLADSYNEQFF. The CDR3 region has the DNA TGTGCCAGCTCACCTCCCGGACTAGCGGATTCCTACAATGAGCAGTTCTTC. The full variable domain, rest sourced from reference TRBV18 and TRBJ2-1, is NAGVMQNPRHLVRRRGQEARLRCSPMKGHSHVYWYRQLPEEGLKFMVYLQKENIIDESGMPKERFSAEFPKEGPSILRIQQVVRGDSAAYFCASSPPGLADSYNEQFFGPGTRLTVL.

As concerns this clone: One base separates it from a far larger clone, so it is likely a read error. The rearrangement joins TRBV27 to TRBJ2-1; D is uncertain. Germline values: CDR1 MNHEY, CDR2 SMNVEV (reference sequence). The CDR3 consists of 12 residues. Trimming removed 5 bases from V and 9 bases from J, with 11 bases in between. The CDR3 sequence is CASSTGLGEQFF. The CDR3 DNA is TGTGCCAGCAGTACCGGTCTGGGTGAGCAGTTCTTC.

V is TRBV6-1 and J is TRBJ1-1, with a tentative D call TRBD1 (6 bases). The CDR3 spans 14 residues. The germline gives CDR1 MNHNS, CDR2 SASEGT. Trimming took 7 bases from V and 3 from J, leaving 15 bases between them. In nucleotides, the CDR3 is TGTGCCAGCATATTTAGGGGGTGGGACACTGAAGCTTTCTTT. Translation gives CASIFRGWDTEAFF.

The rearrangement joins TRBV5-1 to TRBJ1-2; D gene ambiguous. This CDR3 spans 15 amino acids. V was trimmed by 2 bases and J by 3 bases, leaving 14 bases between them. Germline V gene data show CDR1 as SGHRS and CDR2 as YFSETQ. The CDR3 loop is CASSFSPRTDYGYTF. The CDR3 bases are TGCGCCAGCAGCTTTTCCCCCCGGACCGACTATGGCTACACCTTC. The complete variable domain, with remaining parts taken from reference TRBV5-1 and TRBJ1-2, reads KAGVTQTPRYLIKTRGQQVTLSCSPISGHRSVSWYQQTPGQGLQFLFEYFSETQRNKGNFPGRFSGRQFSNSRSEMNVSTLELGDSALYLCASSFSPRTDYGYTFGSGTRLTVV.

The rearrangement uses TRBV7-2 and TRBJ2-7, with TRBD2 as a possible D gene (6 bases). V gave up 6 bases and J gave up 4 bases, with 19 bases separating them. The CDR3 runs to 15 residues. Germline CDR1 and CDR2: SGHTA and FQGNSA. The CDR3 sequence: CASRKQVAGPYEQYF. CDR3 nucleotides: TGTGCCAGCAGAAAGCAGGTGGCGGGGCCTTACGAGCAGTACTTC.

The chain combines TRBV28 with TRBJ2-3, with 7 bases that match TRBD1. This CDR3 is built from 17 residues. The V gene end was trimmed by 4 bases and the J gene end by 2 bases; junction bases not matched to a gene: 12. Germline V gives CDR1 MDHEN, CDR2 SYDVKM. The CDR3 spells CASSYSSTGSNTDTQYF. DNA of the CDR3: TGTGCCAGCAGTTACTCCTCGACAGGGTCAAACACAGATACGCAGTATTTT.

V gene TRBV5-6 combines with J gene TRBJ1-1; weak D call: TRBD1 (6 bases). Germline loops: CDR1 SGHDT, CDR2 YYEEEE. V gave up 4 bases and J gave up 6 bases, with 25 bases separating them. The CDR3 spans 17 residues. As DNA, the CDR3 is TGTGCCAGCAGCCTCCGGGGGGGCACAATTGGGCCTTCTGAAGCTTTCTTT. This gives the protein CASSLRGGTIGPSEAFF. The full variable domain, its missing parts supplied by reference TRBV5-6 and TRBJ1-1, is DAGVTQSPTHLIKTRGQQVTLRCSPKSGHDTVSWYQQALGQGPQFIFQYYEEEERQRGNFPDRFSGHQFPNYSSELNVNALLLGDSALYLCASSLRGGTIGPSEAFFGQGTRLTVV.

V is TRBV7-9 and J is TRBJ1-4; D perhaps matches TRBD1 (6 bases). V lost 5 bases and J lost 5, with 12 bases in between. In germline, CDR1 is SEHNR, CDR2 FQNEAQ (reference sequence). This CDR3 spans 14 amino acids. The CDR3 spells CASSPTGTNEKLFF. DNA for the CDR3: TGTGCCAGCAGCCCAACAGGGACAAATGAAAAACTGTTTTTT.

The chain employs TRBV29-1 and TRBJ1-5, with D tentatively TRBD1 (6 bases). Between the trimmed V and J ends, which lost 4 bases and 5 bases, there was a span of 9 bases. Germline CDR1 SQVTM, CDR2 ANQGSEA. This CDR3 is 12 amino acids long. The CDR3 loop reads CSVGEGDQPQHF. CDR3 bases: TGCAGCGTTGGAGAGGGGGATCAGCCCCAGCATTTT.

The chain joins TRBV14 to TRBJ2-1; maybe TRBD2 (6 bases). The CDR3 is made up of 16 amino acids. Germline CDR1 is SGHDN and CDR2 is FVKESK. With 4 bases removed from V and 10 bases from J, the gap between germline ends came to 23 bases. The CDR3 protein is CASSPLRLARNYEQFF. CDR3 coding DNA: TGTGCCAGCAGCCCCCTCCGGCTAGCGCGGAATTACGAGCAGTTCTTC.

The chain recombines TRBV5-6 with TRBJ2-3; TRBD2 is a possible D gene (6 bases). This CDR3 has 18 amino acids. In germline, CDR1 is SGHDT, CDR2 YYEEEE. Trimming stripped 3 bases from V and 3 bases from J, with 23 bases between. The DNA for the CDR3 is TGTGCCAGCAGCTCCGGGAGAGGGGCCTACGCTAGTACAGATACGCAGTATTTT. It yields the protein CASSSGRGAYASTDTQYF.

V usage is TRBV6-5 and J usage is TRBJ1-1; unclear D gene. Per the germline V gene, CDR1 is MNHEY and CDR2 is SVGAGI. V was pared by 2 bases and J by 4 bases, with 11 bases between. CDR3 size: 14 residues. The CDR3 sequence: CASSYASEGTEAFF. In DNA, the CDR3 is TGTGCCAGCAGTTACGCTAGTGAGGGCACTGAAGCTTTCTTT.

The chain has TRBV4-2 and TRBJ2-2, with D possibly being TRBD2 (6 bases). Germline V gives CDR1 LGHNA, CDR2 YNFKEQ. This CDR3 has 15 residues. The V and J ends lost 1 base and 5 bases respectively, with 11 bases between them. The CDR3, as DNA: TGTGCCAGCAGCCAAGGGTATGCGGGGACCGGGGAGCTGTTTTTT. This codes for CASSQGYAGTGELFF.

This clone has ten or more counts. The genes are TRBV28 and TRBJ1-4, with TRBD1 matching 7 bases. CDR1 is MDHEN and CDR2 is SYDVKM in the germline V gene. V lost 7 bases and J lost 6; bases outside the gene matches: 11. The CDR3 sequence is 15 residues long. CDR3 coding DNA: TGTGCCAGCAAGGGAGGAGGGGGCGCGGATGAAAAACTGTTTTTT. Protein sequence: CASKGGGGADEKLFF.

V usage is TRBV6-1 and J usage is TRBJ1-1, with 9 bases aligning to TRBD1. Germline V gives CDR1 MNHNS, CDR2 SASEGT. J was trimmed by 0 bases and V by 7 bases; bases with no gene match: 3. The CDR3 runs to 14 residues. The CDR3 region is CASTGQGMNTEAFF. The CDR3 DNA reads TGTGCCAGCACGGGACAGGGCATGAACACTGAAGCTTTCTTT.

Worth noting for this clone: A much larger clone lies a single base off, so this may be a read error. Other DNA sequences of this sample code for an identical CDR3. The V and J genes are TRBV25-1 and TRBJ2-1; possible D gene TRBD1, 6 bases. The CDR3 sequence is 16 residues long. Germline CDR1 MGHDK, CDR2 SYGVNS. Between the trimmed V and J ends, which lost 2 bases and 7 bases, there was a span of 18 bases. CDR3 in amino acids: CASSEHRDQTYNEQFF. The CDR3 region has the DNA TGTGCCAGCAGTGAACACAGGGACCAAACGTATAATGAGCAGTTCTTC.

This clone was seen just once. The chain combines TRBV28 with TRBJ1-1; perhaps TRBD1 as D (5 bases). The CDR3 length is 13 residues. V was cut by 8 bases and J by 10 bases, with 20 bases left in between. CDR1 and CDR2 from the germline V gene are MDHEN and SYDVKM. Written as DNA, the CDR3 is TGTGCCAGCCGTGCAGGGCACTCTTTACCAGCTTTCTTT. Its protein is CASRAGHSLPAFF.